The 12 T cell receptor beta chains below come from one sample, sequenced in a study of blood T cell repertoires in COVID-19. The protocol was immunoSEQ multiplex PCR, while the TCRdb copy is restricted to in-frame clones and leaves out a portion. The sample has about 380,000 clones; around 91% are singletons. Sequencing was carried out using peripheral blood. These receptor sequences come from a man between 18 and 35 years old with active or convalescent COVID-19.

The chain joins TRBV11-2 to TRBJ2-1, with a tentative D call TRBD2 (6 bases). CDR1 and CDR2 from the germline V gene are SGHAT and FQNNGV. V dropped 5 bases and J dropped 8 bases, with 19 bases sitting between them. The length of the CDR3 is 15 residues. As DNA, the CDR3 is TGTGCCAGCAGCAACGGGAGATTGTCTGGCGATGAGCAGTTCTTC. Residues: CASSNGRLSGDEQFF.

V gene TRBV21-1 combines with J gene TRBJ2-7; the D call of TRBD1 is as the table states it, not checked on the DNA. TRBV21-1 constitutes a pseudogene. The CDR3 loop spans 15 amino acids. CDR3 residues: CASRPIGQGRCEQYF. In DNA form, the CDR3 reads TGTGCCAGCAGGCCCATCGGACAGGGGAGGTGCGAGCAGTACTTC.

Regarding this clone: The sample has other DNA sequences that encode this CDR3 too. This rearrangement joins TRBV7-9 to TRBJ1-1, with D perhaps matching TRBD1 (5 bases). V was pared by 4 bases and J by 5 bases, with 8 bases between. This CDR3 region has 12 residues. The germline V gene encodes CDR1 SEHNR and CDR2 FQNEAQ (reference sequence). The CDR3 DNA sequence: TGTGCCAGCAGCTCGGGGGGGACTGAAGCTTTCTTT. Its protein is CASSSGGTEAFF. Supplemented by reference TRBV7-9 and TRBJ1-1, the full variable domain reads DTGVSQNPRHKITKRGQNVTFRCDPISEHNRLYWYRQTLGQGPEFLTYFQNEAQLEKSRLLSDRFSAERPKGSFSTLEIQRTEQGDSAMYLCASSSGGTEAFFGQGTRLTVV.

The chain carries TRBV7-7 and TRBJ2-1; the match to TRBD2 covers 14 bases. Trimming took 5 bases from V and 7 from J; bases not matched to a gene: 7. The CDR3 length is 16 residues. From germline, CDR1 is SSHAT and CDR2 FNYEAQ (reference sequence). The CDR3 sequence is CASSPKTSGGANEQFF. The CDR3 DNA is TGTGCCAGCAGCCCCAAGACTAGCGGGGGGGCAAATGAGCAGTTCTTC.

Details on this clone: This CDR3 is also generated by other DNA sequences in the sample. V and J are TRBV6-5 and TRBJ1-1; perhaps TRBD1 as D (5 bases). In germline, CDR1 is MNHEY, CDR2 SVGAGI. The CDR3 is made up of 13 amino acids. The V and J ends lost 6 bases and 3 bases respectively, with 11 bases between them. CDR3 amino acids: CASSRGQDTEAFF. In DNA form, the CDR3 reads TGTGCCAGCAGCCGTGGACAAGACACTGAAGCTTTCTTT.

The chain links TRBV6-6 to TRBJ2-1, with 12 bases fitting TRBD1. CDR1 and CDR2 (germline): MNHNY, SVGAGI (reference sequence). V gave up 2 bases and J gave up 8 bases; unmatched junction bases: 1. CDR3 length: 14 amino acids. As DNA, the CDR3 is TGTGCCAGCAGTTACGGGACAGGGGGCGATGAGCAGTTCTTC. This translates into CASSYGTGGDEQFF.

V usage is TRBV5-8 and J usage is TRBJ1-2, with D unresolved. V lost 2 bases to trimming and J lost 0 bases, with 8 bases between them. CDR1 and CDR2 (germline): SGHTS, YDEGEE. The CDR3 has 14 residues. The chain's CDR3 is CASSFKRANYGYTF. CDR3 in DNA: TGTGCCAGCAGCTTCAAACGAGCTAACTATGGCTACACCTTC. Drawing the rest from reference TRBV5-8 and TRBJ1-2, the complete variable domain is EAGVTQSPTHLIKTRGQQATLRCSPISGHTSVYWYQQALGLGLQFLLWYDEGEERNRGNFPPRFSGRQFPNYSSELNVNALELEDSALYLCASSFKRANYGYTFGSGTRLTVV.

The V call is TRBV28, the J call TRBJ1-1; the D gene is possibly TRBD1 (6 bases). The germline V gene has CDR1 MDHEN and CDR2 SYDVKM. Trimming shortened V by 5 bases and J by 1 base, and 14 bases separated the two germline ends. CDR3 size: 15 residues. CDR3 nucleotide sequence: TGTGCCAGCAGTAAAGCCGACAGGCCGAACACTGAAGCTTTCTTT. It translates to CASSKADRPNTEAFF.

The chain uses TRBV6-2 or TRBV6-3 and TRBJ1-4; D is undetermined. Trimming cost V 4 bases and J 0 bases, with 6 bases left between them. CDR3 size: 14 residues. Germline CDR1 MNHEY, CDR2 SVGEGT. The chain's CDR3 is CASSFASTNEKLFF. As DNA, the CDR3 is TGTGCCAGCAGTTTCGCGTCAACTAATGAAAAACTGTTTTTT.

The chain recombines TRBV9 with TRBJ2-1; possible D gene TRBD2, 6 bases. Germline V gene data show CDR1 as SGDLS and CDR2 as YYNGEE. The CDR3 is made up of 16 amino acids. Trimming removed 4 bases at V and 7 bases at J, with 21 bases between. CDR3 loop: CASSPRTSLATNEQFF. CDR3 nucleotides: TGTGCCAGCAGCCCACGAACTAGCTTGGCGACGAATGAGCAGTTCTTC.

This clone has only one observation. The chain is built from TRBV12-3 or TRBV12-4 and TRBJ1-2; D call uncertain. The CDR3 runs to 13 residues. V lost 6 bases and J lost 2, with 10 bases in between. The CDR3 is CASSGWKNYGYTF. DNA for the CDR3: TGTGCCAGCAGCGGGTGGAAAAACTATGGCTACACCTTC.

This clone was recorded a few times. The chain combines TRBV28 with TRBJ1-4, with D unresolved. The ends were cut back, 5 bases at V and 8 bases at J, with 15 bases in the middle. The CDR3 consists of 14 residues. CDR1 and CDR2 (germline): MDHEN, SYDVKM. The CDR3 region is CASSPGAGREKLFF. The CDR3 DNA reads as TGTGCCAGCAGTCCAGGAGCGGGTAGGGAAAAACTGTTTTTT.